One sample yielded the 20 T cell receptor beta chains listed below, sequenced in a study of blood T cell repertoires in COVID-19. The repertoire was sequenced with immunoSEQ multiplex PCR; TCRdb's copy has only in-frame clones and lacks some. The data contain roughly 670,000 clones, 80% to 90% of them singletons. Material: peripheral blood. The origin of the receptors is a woman younger than 35 with acute or convalescent COVID-19.

The chain recombines TRBV18 with TRBJ1-1, with D possibly being TRBD1 (5 bases). Germline V CDR1 and CDR2: KGHSH, LQKENI. The V end lost 7 bases, the J end lost 5 bases, and 17 bases lay between the germline ends. The CDR3 extends over 14 amino acids. The CDR3 DNA sequence: TGTGCCAGCTTAGGTACCAGGGTTGGGACTGAAGCTTTCTTT. This encodes CASLGTRVGTEAFF.

The chain has TRBV3-1 (or the pseudogene TRBV3-2) and TRBJ1-1; TRBD1 might be the D (6 bases). V dropped 3 bases and J dropped 1 base, with 9 bases sitting between them. Germline CDR1 is LGHDT and CDR2 is YNNKEL (reference sequence). This CDR3 region has 14 residues. The CDR3 region is CASSHGQKNTEAFF. The CDR3 bases are TGTGCCAGCAGCCACGGACAGAAGAACACTGAAGCTTTCTTT.

The chain carries TRBV27 and TRBJ1-1; 10 positions agree with TRBD1. CDR1 and CDR2 from the germline V gene are MNHEY and SMNVEV (reference sequence). The CDR3 extends over 14 amino acids. With V trimmed by 4 bases and J by 4 bases, 3 bases remained unmatched. CDR3 sequence: CASSYGQGGTEAFF. The CDR3 DNA reads TGTGCCAGCAGTTACGGACAGGGGGGCACTGAAGCTTTCTTT.

The chain carries TRBV4-1 and TRBJ2-3; 7 bases line up with TRBD2. This CDR3 has 16 amino acids. Germline CDR1 is MGHRA and CDR2 is YSYEKL. V lost 0 bases, J lost 1 base, and 4 bases stayed unmatched. CDR3 nucleotide sequence: TGCGCCAGCAGCCAAGATGGCGGGGGTCGCACAGATACGCAGTATTTT. Translating gives CASSQDGGGRTDTQYF.

The chain recombines TRBV7-2 with TRBJ1-1, with 8 bases aligning to TRBD1. Losses at the gene ends were 0 bases for V and 10 bases for J; bases not matched to a gene: 4. In germline, CDR1 is SGHTA, CDR2 FQGNSA. There are 13 residues in the CDR3. The CDR3 DNA reads TGTGCCAGCAGCTTAGCGACTGGACAGGGAGCTTTCTTT. Amino acid sequence: CASSLATGQGAFF.

The chain uses TRBV9 and TRBJ2-1; 12 bases map to TRBD2. V dropped 3 bases and J dropped 1; count of bases not matched to a gene: 11. There are 19 residues in the CDR3. Looked up from germline, CDR1 is SGDLS and CDR2 is YYNGEE. The CDR3 sequence: CASSAPTSGGPRSYNEQFF. Here the CDR3 DNA reads TGTGCCAGCAGCGCGCCGACTAGCGGGGGCCCCAGGTCCTACAATGAGCAGTTCTTC.

The CDR3 loop reads CASSDGTQNTEAFF. CDR3 in DNA: TGTGCCAGCAGCGACGGGACACAGAACACTGAAGCTTTCTTT. The J gene is TRBJ1-1, the V gene TRBV9; tentatively, D is TRBD1 (6 bases). Trimming shortened V by 3 bases and J by 1 base, and 10 bases separated the two germline ends. The germline CDR1 and CDR2 sequences are SGDLS and YYNGEE. The CDR3 contains 14 residues.

The J gene is TRBJ1-2, the V gene TRBV6-5; D not resolved. CDR3 size: 16 residues. The germline V and J ends were trimmed by 0 bases and 1 base, with 12 bases remaining between them. Germline lookup yields CDR1 MNHEY and CDR2 SVGAGI. CDR3 amino acids: CASSYSGAVINYGYTF. The DNA of the CDR3 is TGTGCCAGCAGTTACTCTGGCGCGGTAATTAACTATGGCTACACCTTC.

This chain uses TRBV27 with TRBJ1-5, with D perhaps TRBD1 (5 bases). V was trimmed by 6 bases and J by 1 base, leaving 7 bases between them. This CDR3 has 13 amino acids. Germline-derived CDR1 and CDR2 are MNHEY and SMNVEV (reference sequence). CDR3 coding DNA: TGTGCCAGCAGCCAGGGAAGCAATCAGCCCCAGCATTTT. Its translation: CASSQGSNQPQHF.

The chain has TRBV6-9 and TRBJ2-5; the D gene is possibly TRBD2 (6 bases). Germline V gene lookup returns CDR1 MNHGY and CDR2 SVAAGI. The CDR3 has 17 amino acids. V was pared by 6 bases and J by 4 bases, with 24 bases between. The DNA of the CDR3 is TGTGCCAGCAGCACCCCCGGGGGTACGCCTGAGGGAGAGACCCAGTACTTC. It codes for CASSTPGGTPEGETQYF.

The V and J genes are TRBV30 and TRBJ2-7; TRBD1 agrees at 9 bases. The CDR3 totals 14 residues. In germline, CDR1 is GTSNPN, CDR2 SVGIG (reference sequence). V was clipped by 3 bases and J by 3 bases; unmatched bases: 6. The CDR3 DNA sequence: TGTGCCTGGAGACCCACAGGGGGCAACTACGAGCAGTACTTC. Translation: CAWRPTGGNYEQYF.

This sequence joins TRBV5-5 and TRBJ1-6; no definite D call. The CDR3 runs 13 residues. Germline V lookup: CDR1 SGHKS, CDR2 YYEKEE (reference sequence). V was cut by 9 bases and J by 10 bases, with 17 bases left in between. CDR3 amino acids: CANPRVWRSPLHF. The CDR3 DNA is TGTGCCAACCCACGGGTATGGAGATCACCCCTCCACTTT.

The chain combines TRBV5-1 with TRBJ1-2, with 7 bases lining up with TRBD1. Germline V lookup: CDR1 SGHRS, CDR2 YFSETQ. CDR3 size: 15 residues. The trim removed 4 bases at V and 4 bases at J, leaving 10 bases unmatched. The CDR3: CASSPAATGPYGYTF. The CDR3 region has the DNA TGCGCCAGCAGCCCCGCAGCGACAGGGCCCTATGGCTACACCTTC.

V and J are TRBV19 and TRBJ2-7, with TRBD1 matching over 7 bases. The V gene end was trimmed by 1 base and the J gene end by 1 base; junction bases not matched to a gene: 4. CDR1 and CDR2 (germline): LNHDA, SQIVND (reference sequence). The length of the CDR3 is 15 residues. CDR3 in DNA: TGTGCCAGTAGTATAGGCCAGGGGGTGTCCTACGAGCAGTACTTC. This translates into CASSIGQGVSYEQYF.

The sample holds one count of this clone. J is TRBJ1-3 and V is TRBV30; D remains ambiguous. The germline gives CDR1 GTSNPN, CDR2 SVGIG (reference sequence). V was clipped by 3 bases and J by 11 bases, with 17 bases between them. CDR3 length: 13 amino acids. CDR3 protein: CAWSGPPPEAIYF. In DNA, the CDR3 is TGTGCCTGGAGCGGCCCTCCTCCAGAGGCCATATATTTT.

The chain is built from TRBV19 and TRBJ2-3, with D possibly TRBD1 on 6 matching bases. The CDR3 spans 15 residues. Trimming removed 3 bases at V and 6 bases at J, with 16 bases between. The germline V gene has CDR1 LNHDA and CDR2 SQIVND (reference sequence). The CDR3, as DNA: TGTGCCAGTAGTATCATAGGGGGTGGCAAGGATACGCAGTATTTT. Protein sequence: CASSIIGGGKDTQYF.

The chain couples TRBV3-1 (or the pseudogene TRBV3-2) to TRBJ1-5; 7 bases are a match to TRBD1. The CDR3 length is 14 residues. V lost 3 bases and J lost 4; bases outside the gene matches: 3. The germline V gene encodes CDR1 LGHDT and CDR2 YNNKEL (reference sequence). CDR3 in amino acids: CASSQGQKNQPQHF. The CDR3 DNA follows: TGTGCCAGCAGCCAGGGACAGAAGAATCAGCCCCAGCATTTT.

The chain employs TRBV7-2 and TRBJ1-1, with 8 bases aligning to TRBD1. V dropped 4 bases and J dropped 0; count of bases not matched to a gene: 4. The CDR3 is made up of 15 amino acids. Looked up from germline, CDR1 is SGHTA and CDR2 is FQGNSA. This CDR3 reads CASSSGQGLNTEAFF. DNA of the CDR3: TGTGCCAGCAGCTCTGGACAGGGTTTGAACACTGAAGCTTTCTTT.

This clone is a singleton in its sample. The rearrangement links TRBV4-1 to TRBJ1-4; D might be TRBD1 (6 bases). This CDR3 contains 19 residues. CDR1 MGHRA and CDR2 YSYEKL come from the germline V gene. Trimming shortened V by 5 bases and J by 7 bases, and 29 bases separated the two germline ends. The CDR3 loop is CASSSTGTWISREGEKLFF. DNA of the CDR3: TGCGCCAGCAGCTCCACTGGGACATGGATATCCCGAGAGGGTGAAAAACTGTTTTTT.

The chain links TRBV29-1 to TRBJ2-3, with a tentative D call TRBD2 (5 bases). Per the germline V gene, CDR1 is SQVTM and CDR2 is ANQGSEA. The ends were cut back, 2 bases at V and 0 bases at J, with 12 bases in the middle. CDR3 length: 15 residues. The CDR3 DNA follows: TGCAGCGTTGAATCGAGGGCCGCTAGCACAGATACGCAGTATTTT. This encodes CSVESRAASTDTQYF.